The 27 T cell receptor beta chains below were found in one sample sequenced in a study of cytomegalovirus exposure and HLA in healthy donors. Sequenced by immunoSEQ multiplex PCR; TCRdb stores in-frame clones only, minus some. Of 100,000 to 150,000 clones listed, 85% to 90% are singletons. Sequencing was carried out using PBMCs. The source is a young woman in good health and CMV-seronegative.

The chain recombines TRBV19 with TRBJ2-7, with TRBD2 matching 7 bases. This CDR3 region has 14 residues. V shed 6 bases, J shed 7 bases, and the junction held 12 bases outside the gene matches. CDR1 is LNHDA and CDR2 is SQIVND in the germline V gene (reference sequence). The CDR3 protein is CASRPLADSWEQYF. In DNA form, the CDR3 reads TGTGCCAGTAGACCCCTAGCGGACTCCTGGGAGCAGTACTTC.

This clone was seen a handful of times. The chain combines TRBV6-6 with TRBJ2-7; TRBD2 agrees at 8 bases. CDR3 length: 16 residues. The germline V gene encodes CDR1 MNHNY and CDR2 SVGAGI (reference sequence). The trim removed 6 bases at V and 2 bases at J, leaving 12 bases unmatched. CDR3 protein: CASSTPNGRETYEQYF. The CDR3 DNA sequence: TGTGCCAGCAGCACCCCTAACGGGAGGGAAACCTACGAGCAGTACTTC.

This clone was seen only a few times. The CDR3 is CASSSGLSLGEQYF. The CDR3 DNA sequence: TGTGCCAGCAGCTCGGGACTGAGTTTGGGAGAGCAGTACTTC. This chain links TRBV7-9 with TRBJ2-7; D possibly corresponds to TRBD2 (6 bases). The CDR3 contains 14 residues. Trimming left V 4 bases short and J 7 bases short, with 17 bases between. Germline V gene data show CDR1 as SEHNR and CDR2 as FQNEAQ (reference sequence).

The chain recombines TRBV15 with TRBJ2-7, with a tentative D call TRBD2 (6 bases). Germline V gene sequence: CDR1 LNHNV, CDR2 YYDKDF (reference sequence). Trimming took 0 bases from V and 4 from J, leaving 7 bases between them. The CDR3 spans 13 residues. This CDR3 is CATSRDGGYEQYF. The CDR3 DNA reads TGTGCCACCAGCAGAGACGGAGGGTACGAGCAGTACTTC.

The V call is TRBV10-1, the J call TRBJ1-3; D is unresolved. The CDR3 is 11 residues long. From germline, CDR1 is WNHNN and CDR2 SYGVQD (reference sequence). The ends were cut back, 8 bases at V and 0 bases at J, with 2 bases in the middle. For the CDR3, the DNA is TGCGCCAGCCTCTCTGGAAACACCATATATTTT. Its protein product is CASLSGNTIYF.

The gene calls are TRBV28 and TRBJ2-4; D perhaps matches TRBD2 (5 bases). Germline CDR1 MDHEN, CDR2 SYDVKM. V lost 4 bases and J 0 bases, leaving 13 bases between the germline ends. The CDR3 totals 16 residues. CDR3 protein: CASSSRAALAKNIQYF. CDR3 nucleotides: TGTGCCAGCAGTTCGAGGGCAGCCCTAGCCAAAAACATTCAGTACTTC.

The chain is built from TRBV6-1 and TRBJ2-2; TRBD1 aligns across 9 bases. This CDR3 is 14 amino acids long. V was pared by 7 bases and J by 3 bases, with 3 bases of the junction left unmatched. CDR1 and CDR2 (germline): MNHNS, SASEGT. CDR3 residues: CASMRDRDTGELFF. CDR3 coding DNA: TGTGCCAGCATGCGGGACAGGGACACCGGGGAGCTGTTTTTT.

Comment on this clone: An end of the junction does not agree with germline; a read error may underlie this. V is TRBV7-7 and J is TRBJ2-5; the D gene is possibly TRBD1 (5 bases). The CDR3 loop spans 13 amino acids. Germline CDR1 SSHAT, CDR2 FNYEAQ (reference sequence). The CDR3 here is CASSLRRGETQYF. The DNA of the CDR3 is TGTGCTAGCAGCTTAAGAAGGGGAGAGACCCAGTACTTC.

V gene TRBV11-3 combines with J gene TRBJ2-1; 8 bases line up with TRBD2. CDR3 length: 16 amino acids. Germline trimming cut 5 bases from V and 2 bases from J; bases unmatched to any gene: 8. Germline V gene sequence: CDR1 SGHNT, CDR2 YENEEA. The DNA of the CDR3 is TGTGCCAGCAGCCCGCAGGGACTAGGGGCCTACAATGAGCAGTTCTTC. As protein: CASSPQGLGAYNEQFF.

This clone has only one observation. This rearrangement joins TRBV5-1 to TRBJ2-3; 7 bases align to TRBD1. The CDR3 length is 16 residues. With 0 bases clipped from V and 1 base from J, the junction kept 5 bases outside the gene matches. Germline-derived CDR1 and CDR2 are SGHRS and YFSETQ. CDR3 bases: TGCGCCAGCAGCTTGGTACCAGGGGGAGGCACAGATACGCAGTATTTT. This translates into CASSLVPGGGTDTQYF.

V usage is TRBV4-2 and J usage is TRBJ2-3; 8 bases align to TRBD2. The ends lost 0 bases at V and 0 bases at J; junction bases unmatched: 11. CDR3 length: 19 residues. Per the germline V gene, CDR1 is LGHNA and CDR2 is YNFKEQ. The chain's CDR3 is CASSQETSGKWISTDTQYF. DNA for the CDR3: TGTGCCAGCAGCCAAGAAACTAGCGGAAAGTGGATAAGCACAGATACGCAGTATTTT.

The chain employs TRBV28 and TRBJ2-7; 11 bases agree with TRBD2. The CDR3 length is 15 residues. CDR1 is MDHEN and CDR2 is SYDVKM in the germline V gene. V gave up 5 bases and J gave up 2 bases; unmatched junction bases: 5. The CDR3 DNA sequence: TGTGCCAGCAGTCCCTCGACTAGCGGGGCCTACGAGCAGTACTTC. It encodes CASSPSTSGAYEQYF.

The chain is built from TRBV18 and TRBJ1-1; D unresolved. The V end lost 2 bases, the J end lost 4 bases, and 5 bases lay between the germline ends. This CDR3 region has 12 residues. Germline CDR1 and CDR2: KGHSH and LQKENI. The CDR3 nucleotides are TGTGCCAGCTCACCAGGGAGCACTGAAGCTTTCTTT. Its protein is CASSPGSTEAFF. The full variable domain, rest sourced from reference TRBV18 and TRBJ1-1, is NAGVMQNPRHLVRRRGQEARLRCSPMKGHSHVYWYRQLPEEGLKFMVYLQKENIIDESGMPKERFSAEFPKEGPSILRIQQVVRGDSAAYFCASSPGSTEAFFGQGTRLTVV.

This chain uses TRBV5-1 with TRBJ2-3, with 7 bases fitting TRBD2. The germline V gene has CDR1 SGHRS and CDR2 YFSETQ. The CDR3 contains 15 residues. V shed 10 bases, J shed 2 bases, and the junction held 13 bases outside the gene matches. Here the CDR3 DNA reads TGCGCCGGCTGCGGGGGTCACCCAAACACAGATACGCAGTATTTT. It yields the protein CAGCGGHPNTDTQYF.

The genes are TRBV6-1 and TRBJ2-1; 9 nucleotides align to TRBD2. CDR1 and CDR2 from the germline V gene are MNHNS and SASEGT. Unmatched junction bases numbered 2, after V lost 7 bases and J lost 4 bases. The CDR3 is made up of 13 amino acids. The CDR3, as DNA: TGTGCCAGCATGCGGGGGGGGTACAATGAGCAGTTCTTC. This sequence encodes CASMRGGYNEQFF.

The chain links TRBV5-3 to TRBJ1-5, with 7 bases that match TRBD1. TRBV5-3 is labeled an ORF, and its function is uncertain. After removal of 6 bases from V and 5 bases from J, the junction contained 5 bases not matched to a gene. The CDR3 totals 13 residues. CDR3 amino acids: CARNETGDQPQHF. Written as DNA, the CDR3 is TGTGCCAGAAACGAAACAGGGGATCAGCCCCAGCATTTT.

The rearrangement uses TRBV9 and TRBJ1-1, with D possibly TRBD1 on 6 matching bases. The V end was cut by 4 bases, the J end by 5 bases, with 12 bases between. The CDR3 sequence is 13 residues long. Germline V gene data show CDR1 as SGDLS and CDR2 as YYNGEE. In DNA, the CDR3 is TGTGCCAGCAGCCGGGGGGGGCTGACTGAAGCTTTCTTT. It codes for CASSRGGLTEAFF.

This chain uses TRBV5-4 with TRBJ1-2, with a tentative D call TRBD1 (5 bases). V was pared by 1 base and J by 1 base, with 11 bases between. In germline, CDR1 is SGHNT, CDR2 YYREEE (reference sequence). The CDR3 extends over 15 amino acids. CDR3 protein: CASSLTGAHNYGYTF. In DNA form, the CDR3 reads TGTGCCAGCAGCTTGACAGGTGCTCATAACTATGGCTACACCTTC.

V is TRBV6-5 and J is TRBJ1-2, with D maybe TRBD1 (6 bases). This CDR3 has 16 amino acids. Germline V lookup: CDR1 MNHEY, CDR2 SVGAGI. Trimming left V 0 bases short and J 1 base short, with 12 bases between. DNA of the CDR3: TGTGCCAGCAGTTACTCGAACGCAGGGGTTAACTATGGCTACACCTTC. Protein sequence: CASSYSNAGVNYGYTF.

The DNA of the CDR3 is TGCGCCAGCAGCCTTGGCCTCCTTGGAGCGGGGGGGCCGTCAGATACGCAGTATTTT. Amino acid sequence: CASSLGLLGAGGPSDTQYF. This rearrangement joins TRBV5-1 to TRBJ2-3, with TRBD2 matching 10 bases. The CDR3 totals 19 residues. Germline V CDR1 and CDR2: SGHRS, YFSETQ. V dropped 4 bases and J dropped 4; count of bases not matched to a gene: 18. The whole variable domain, remainder taken from reference TRBV5-1 and TRBJ2-3, is KAGVTQTPRYLIKTRGQQVTLSCSPISGHRSVSWYQQTPGQGLQFLFEYFSETQRNKGNFPGRFSGRQFSNSRSEMNVSTLELGDSALYLCASSLGLLGAGGPSDTQYFGPGTRLTVL.

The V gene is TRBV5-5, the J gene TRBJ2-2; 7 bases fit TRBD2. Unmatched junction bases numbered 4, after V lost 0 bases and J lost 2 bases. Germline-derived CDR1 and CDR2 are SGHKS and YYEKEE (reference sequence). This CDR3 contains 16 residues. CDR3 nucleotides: TGTGCCAGCAGCTTGGTGATAGCGGGTAACACCGGGGAGCTGTTTTTT. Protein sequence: CASSLVIAGNTGELFF.

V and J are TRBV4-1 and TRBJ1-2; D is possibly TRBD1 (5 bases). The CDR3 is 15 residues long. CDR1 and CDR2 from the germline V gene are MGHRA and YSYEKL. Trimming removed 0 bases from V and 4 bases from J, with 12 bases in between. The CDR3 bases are TGCGCCAGCAGCCAAGATTCAGGGTTCGTCTATGGCTACACCTTC. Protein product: CASSQDSGFVYGYTF.

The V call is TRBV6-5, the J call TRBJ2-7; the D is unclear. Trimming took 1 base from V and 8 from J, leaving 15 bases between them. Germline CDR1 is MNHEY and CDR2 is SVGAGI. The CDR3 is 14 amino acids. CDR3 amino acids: CASSYLRLPLKQYF. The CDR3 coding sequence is TGTGCCAGCAGTTACTTGAGGCTCCCTCTGAAGCAGTACTTC.

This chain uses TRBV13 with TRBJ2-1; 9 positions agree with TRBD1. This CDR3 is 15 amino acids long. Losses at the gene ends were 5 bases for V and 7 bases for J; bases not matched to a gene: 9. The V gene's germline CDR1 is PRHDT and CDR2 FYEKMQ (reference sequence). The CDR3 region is CASSPGTGMRNEQFF. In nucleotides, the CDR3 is TGTGCCAGCAGCCCCGGGACAGGGATGAGGAATGAGCAGTTCTTC.

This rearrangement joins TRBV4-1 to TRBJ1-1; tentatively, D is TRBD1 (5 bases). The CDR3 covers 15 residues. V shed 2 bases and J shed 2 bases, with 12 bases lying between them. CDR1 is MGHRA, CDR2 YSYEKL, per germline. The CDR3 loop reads CASSQKTDLNTEAFF. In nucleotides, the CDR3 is TGCGCCAGCAGCCAAAAGACAGATTTAAACACTGAAGCTTTCTTT.

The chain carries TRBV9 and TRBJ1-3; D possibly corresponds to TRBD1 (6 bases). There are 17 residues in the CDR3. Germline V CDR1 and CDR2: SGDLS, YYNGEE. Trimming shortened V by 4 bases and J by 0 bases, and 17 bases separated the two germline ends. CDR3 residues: CASSTHQGTSSGNTIYF. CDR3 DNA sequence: TGTGCCAGCAGCACTCATCAGGGGACGAGCTCTGGAAACACCATATATTTT.

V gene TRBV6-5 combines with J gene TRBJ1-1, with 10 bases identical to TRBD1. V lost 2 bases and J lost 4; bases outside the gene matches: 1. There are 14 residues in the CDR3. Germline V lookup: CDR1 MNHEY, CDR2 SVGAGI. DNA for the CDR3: TGTGCCAGCAGTTACGGGACAGGGGCCACTGAAGCTTTCTTT. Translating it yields CASSYGTGATEAFF.